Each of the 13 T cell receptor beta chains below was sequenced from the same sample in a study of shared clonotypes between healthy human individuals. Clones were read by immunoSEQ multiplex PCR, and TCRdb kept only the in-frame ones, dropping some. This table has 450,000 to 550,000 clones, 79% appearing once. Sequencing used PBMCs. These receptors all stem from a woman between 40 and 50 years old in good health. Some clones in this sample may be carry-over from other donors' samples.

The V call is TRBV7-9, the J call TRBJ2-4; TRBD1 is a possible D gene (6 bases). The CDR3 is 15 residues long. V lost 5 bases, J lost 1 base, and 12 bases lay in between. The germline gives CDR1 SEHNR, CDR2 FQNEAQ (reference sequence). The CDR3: CASSTKDRAKNIQYF. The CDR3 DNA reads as TGTGCCAGCAGCACCAAAGACAGGGCCAAAAACATTCAGTACTTC.

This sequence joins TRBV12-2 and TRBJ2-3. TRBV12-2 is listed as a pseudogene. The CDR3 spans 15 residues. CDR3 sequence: CASRSFPGEADTQYF. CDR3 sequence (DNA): TGTGCAAGTCGCTCCTTCCCAGGGGAGGCAGATACGCAGTATTTT.

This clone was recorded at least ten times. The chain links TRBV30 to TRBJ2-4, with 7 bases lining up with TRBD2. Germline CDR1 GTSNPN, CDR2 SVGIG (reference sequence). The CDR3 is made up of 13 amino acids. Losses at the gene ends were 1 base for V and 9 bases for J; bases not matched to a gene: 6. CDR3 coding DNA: TGTGCCTGGAGTGGTAAGGGCGGGAGCATTCAGTACTTC. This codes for CAWSGKGGSIQYF. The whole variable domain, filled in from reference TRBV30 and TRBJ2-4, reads SQTIHQWPATLVQPVGSPLSLECTVEGTSNPNLYWYRQAAGRGLQLLFYSVGIGQISSEVPQNLSASRPQDRQFILSSKKLLLSDSGFYLCAWSGKGGSIQYFGAGTRLSVL.

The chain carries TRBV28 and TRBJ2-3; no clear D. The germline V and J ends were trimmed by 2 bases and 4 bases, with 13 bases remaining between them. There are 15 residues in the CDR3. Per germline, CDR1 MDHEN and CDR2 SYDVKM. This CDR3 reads CASSLQINPADTQYF. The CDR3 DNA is TGTGCCAGCAGTTTACAAATCAATCCCGCAGATACGCAGTATTTT.

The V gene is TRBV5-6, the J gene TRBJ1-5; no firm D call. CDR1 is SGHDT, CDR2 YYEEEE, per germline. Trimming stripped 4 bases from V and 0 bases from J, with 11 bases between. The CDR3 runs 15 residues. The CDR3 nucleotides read TGTGCCAGCAGCATTCAAGGGCGTAGCAATCAGCCCCAGCATTTT. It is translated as CASSIQGRSNQPQHF.

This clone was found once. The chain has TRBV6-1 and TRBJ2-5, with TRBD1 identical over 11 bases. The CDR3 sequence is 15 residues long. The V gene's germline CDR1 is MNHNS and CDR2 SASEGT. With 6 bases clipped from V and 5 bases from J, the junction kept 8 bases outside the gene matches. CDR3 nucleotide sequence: TGTGCCAGCAGGGCGGACAGGGGGCGCGTGGAGACCCAGTACTTC. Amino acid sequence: CASRADRGRVETQYF.

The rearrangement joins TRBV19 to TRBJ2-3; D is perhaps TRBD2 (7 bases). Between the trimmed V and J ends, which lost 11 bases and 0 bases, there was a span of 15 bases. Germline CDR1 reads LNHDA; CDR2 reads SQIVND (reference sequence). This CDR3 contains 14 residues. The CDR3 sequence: CASKGRGSTDTQYF. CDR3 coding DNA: TGTGCCTCCAAGGGGAGGGGGAGCACAGATACGCAGTATTTT.

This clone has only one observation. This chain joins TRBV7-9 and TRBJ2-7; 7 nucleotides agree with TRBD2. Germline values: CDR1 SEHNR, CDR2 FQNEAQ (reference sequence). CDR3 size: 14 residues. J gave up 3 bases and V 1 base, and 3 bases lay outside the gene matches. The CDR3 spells CASSLGGGFYEQYF. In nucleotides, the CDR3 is TGTGCCAGCAGCTTAGGCGGGGGATTCTACGAGCAGTACTTC. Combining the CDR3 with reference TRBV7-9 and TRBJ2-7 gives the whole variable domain DTGVSQNPRHKITKRGQNVTFRCDPISEHNRLYWYRQTLGQGPEFLTYFQNEAQLEKSRLLSDRFSAERPKGSFSTLEIQRTEQGDSAMYLCASSLGGGFYEQYFGPGTRLTVT.

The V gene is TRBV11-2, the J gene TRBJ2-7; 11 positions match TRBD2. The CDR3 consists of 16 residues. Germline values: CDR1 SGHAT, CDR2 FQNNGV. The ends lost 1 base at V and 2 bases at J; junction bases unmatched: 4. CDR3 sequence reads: CASSLGGLAAPYEQYF. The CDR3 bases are TGTGCCAGCAGCTTAGGGGGACTAGCGGCCCCCTACGAGCAGTACTTC.

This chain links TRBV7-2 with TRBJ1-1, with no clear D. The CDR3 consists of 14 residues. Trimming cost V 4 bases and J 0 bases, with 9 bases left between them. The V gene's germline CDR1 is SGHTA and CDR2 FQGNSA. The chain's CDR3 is CASSSLGVNTEAFF. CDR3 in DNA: TGTGCCAGCAGCTCGCTGGGAGTGAACACTGAAGCTTTCTTT.

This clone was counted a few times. The CDR3 DNA sequence: TGTGCCACCAGCAGAGATCGAGAGTCGGGCACCGGGGAGCTGTTTTTT. As protein: CATSRDRESGTGELFF. The chain is built from TRBV15 and TRBJ2-2; D uncertain. This CDR3 is built from 16 residues. The germline V and J ends were trimmed by 0 bases and 4 bases, with 12 bases remaining between them. Germline CDR1 and CDR2: LNHNV and YYDKDF (reference sequence). The full variable domain, in which reference TRBV15 and TRBJ2-2 provide the parts outside the CDR3, is DAMVIQNPRYQVTQFGKPVTLSCSQTLNHNVMYWYQQKSSQAPKLLFHYYDKDFNNEADTPDNFQSRRPNTSFCFLDIRSPGLGDTAMYLCATSRDRESGTGELFFGEGSRLTVL.

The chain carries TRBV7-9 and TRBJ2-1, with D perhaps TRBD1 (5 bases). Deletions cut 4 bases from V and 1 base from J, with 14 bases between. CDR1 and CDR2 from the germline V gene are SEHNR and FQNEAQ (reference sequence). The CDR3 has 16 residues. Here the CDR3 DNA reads TGTGCCAGCAGCTATCCCCCGGCAGGGTCCTACAATGAGCAGTTCTTC. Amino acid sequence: CASSYPPAGSYNEQFF.

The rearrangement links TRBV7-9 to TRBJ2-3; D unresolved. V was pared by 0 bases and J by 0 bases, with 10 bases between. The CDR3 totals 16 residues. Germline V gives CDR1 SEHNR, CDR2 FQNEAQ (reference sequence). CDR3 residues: CASSLAIFQSTDTQYF. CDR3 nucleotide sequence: TGTGCCAGCAGCTTAGCGATTTTCCAGAGCACAGATACGCAGTATTTT.